The clone carrying this TCR beta chain came up a few times. The data derive from a study of blood T cell repertoires in COVID-19. Turning to the study itself: There were acute and convalescent COVID-19 samples, and they came from the United States, Italy and Spain. Sources were T cells, B-cell-depleted T cells, or PBMCs; the material itself was cDNA or gDNA.

Categorization into cohorts depended on clinical history that participants reported. In the original workflow: The authors estimated nucleated cell counts from reference gene primer amplification. Some clones are missing from TCRdb's copy, which holds only in-frame ones; the method was immunoSEQ multiplex PCR. Clone size and V and J calls were adopted from that table, with D and trimming inferred from the DNA. Seen here are approximately 300,000 clones, roughly 90% observed once, and the top ten hold roughly a tenth. Looked up from germline, CDR1 is MNHEY and CDR2 is SVGAGI. V was shortened by 6 bases and J by 4 bases, with 19 bases between the two germline ends. The CDR3 extends over 15 amino acids.

The TCR was taken from a woman aged 25 to 39 who had recovered from COVID-19. Sequenced: PBMCs or T cells enriched from blood (not recorded which). This chain links TRBV6-5 with TRBJ2-7; D is possibly TRBD1 (5 bases). The CDR3 sequence: CASSGSSGIWYEQYF. CDR3 bases: TGTGCCAGCAGCGGATCATCAGGGATATGGTACGAGCAGTACTTC.